This T cell receptor (beta chain) was sequenced for a study of blood T cell repertoires in COVID-19. Whole-study context: The study drew acute and convalescent COVID-19 samples from the United States, Italy and Spain. Sources were T cells, B-cell-depleted T cells, or PBMCs; the material itself was cDNA or gDNA.

Trimming left V 8 bases short and J 8 bases short, with 13 bases between. This CDR3 region has 12 residues. Germline values: CDR1 LGHNA, CDR2 YNFKEQ. How the authors handled the data: Reference gene primer amplification gave nucleated cell count estimates. Using immunoSEQ multiplex PCR, the repertoire was profiled, and TCRdb retains in-frame clones only, with some absent. V, J and clone size reflect that table, while D and trimming were determined from the DNA. The data show nearly 90,000 clones, more than 70% seen once. V and J are TRBV4-2 and TRBJ1-3; D ambiguous. Specimen: peripheral blood. The clonotype comes from a woman of 80 years or more with acute or convalescent COVID-19. CDR3 protein: CASSLGVHTIYF. DNA of the CDR3: TGTGCCAGCTCACTGGGAGTTCACACCATATATTTT.